This is a list of T cell receptor beta chains from one sample in a study of cytomegalovirus exposure and HLA in healthy donors. Profiling relied on immunoSEQ multiplex PCR, and the TCRdb table lists in-frame clones only, not all of them. The sample lists tens of thousands of clones; approximately 93% were seen once. Sequencing input: PBMCs. The receptors here all came from a young woman in good health and CMV-seropositive. Both conserved end residues are part of each CDR3. D genes are given only for firm matches. The size field is filled for only some rows; it gives once, few, many or a size class.

>TRBV19|NA|once|TRBJ2-1
TGTGCCAGTACCATGGGCCCCACAAGCGGAATCAATGAGCAGTTCTTC
CASTMGPTSGINEQFF
>TRBV10-1|TRBD2|few|TRBJ2-3
TGCGCCAGCAGACTTAGCGGGAGGGCCACTAGCACAGATACGCAGTATTTT
CASRLSGRATSTDTQYF
>TRBV7-8|TRBD1|NA|TRBJ2-1
TGTGCCAGCAGCTTACGGGTGACAGGGGCGATCTACAATGAGCAGTTCTTC
CASSLRVTGAIYNEQFF
>TRBV30|TRBD1|NA|TRBJ1-3
TGTGCCTGGAGCCGAACAGGGGCGTCCTCTGGAAACACCATATATTTT
CAWSRTGASSGNTIYF
>TRBV2|NA|NA|TRBJ2-7
TGTGCCAGCAGTGTGGATCAGGGGGGCGAGCAGTACTTC
CASSVDQGGEQYF
>TRBV10-1|NA|NA|TRBJ2-2
TGCGCCAGCAGTGGTCGCACCGGGGAGCTGTTTTTT
CASSGRTGELFF
>TRBV2|TRBD1|NA|TRBJ2-7
TGTGCCAGCAGCGCAACCGGGACAGGGAACGAGCAGTACTTC
CASSATGTGNEQYF
>TRBV28|TRBD2|NA|TRBJ2-7
TGTGCCAGCAGTTTACTCGCTAGCGGGAGGTTCTACGAGCAGTACTTC
CASSLLASGRFYEQYF
>TRBV4-3|TRBD2|NA|TRBJ2-2
TGCGCCAGCAGCCAGACTAGCGGGTTAACCGGGGAGCTGTTTTTT
CASSQTSGLTGELFF
>TRBV11-2|TRBD2|NA|TRBJ2-1
TGTGCCAGCAGCTTGGGCGGGAGTTCCTACAATGAGCAGTTCTTC
CASSLGGSSYNEQFF
>TRBV5-1|NA|NA|TRBJ2-5
TGCGCCAGCAGCTTCGAGCTAGCCTCCCAAGAGACCCAGTACTTC
CASSFELASQETQYF
>TRBV2|TRBD2|NA|TRBJ2-7
TGTGCCAGCAGTGAAGTAAGATGGCGGGAGGACTACGAGCAGTACTTC
CASSEVRWREDYEQYF
>TRBV19|NA|NA|TRBJ2-5
TGTGCCAGTAGTCGGGTGGGGAGAGAGACCCAGTACTTC
CASSRVGRETQYF
>TRBV6-6|NA|NA|TRBJ2-7
TGTGCCAGCAGTTACTACCGGACAGACTACGAGCAGTACTTC
CASSYYRTDYEQYF
>TRBV13|NA|NA|TRBJ1-1
TGTGCCAGCAGCGAGATGAACACTGAAGCTTTCTTT
CASSEMNTEAFF
>TRBV15|TRBD2|NA|TRBJ2-3
TGTGCCACCAGCGGCGGGGGGCTAGCGGGAGGGCCGGGTACGCAGTATTTT
CATSGGGLAGGPGTQYF
>TRBV6-5|TRBD1|once|TRBJ1-5
TGTGCCAGCAGAGCGGGGACAGGGGATCAGCCCCAGCATTTT
CASRAGTGDQPQHF
>TRBV5-1|TRBD2|NA|TRBJ2-1
TGCGCCAGCAGCTTGATAGGACTAGGGTCAGGGCAGTTCTTC
CASSLIGLGSGQFF
>TRBV25-1|TRBD2|NA|TRBJ2-5
TGTGCCAGCAGTGAGGGAAGTTCGTTTAGCGGGAGGGACGAGACCCAGTACTTC
CASSEGSSFSGRDETQYF
>TRBV28|NA|NA|TRBJ1-2
TGTGCCAGCAGTCGACAACAGGGTGGCTACACCTTC
CASSRQQGGYTF
>TRBV6-6|NA|NA|TRBJ2-5
TGTGCCAGCACGCCCCTCGGGGGAGGTGGAGAGACCCAGTACTTC
CASTPLGGGGETQYF
>TRBV4-1|NA|NA|TRBJ2-7
TGCGCCAGCAGCCAAGAAGCAAGCAGGCGAGAGCAGTACTTC
CASSQEASRREQYF
>TRBV28|TRBD1|NA|TRBJ1-5
TGTGCCAGCAGTTTGGGGACAGGACCAAGCAATCAGCCCCAGCATTTT
CASSLGTGPSNQPQHF
>TRBV28|TRBD1|NA|TRBJ2-7
TGTGCCAGCAGTTCTACAGGGGCCGAAACCTACGAGCAGTACTTC
CASSSTGAETYEQYF
>TRBV19|TRBD2|NA|TRBJ2-3
TGTGCCAGTAGTATAACTAGCGGGTCTCCTAGCACAGATACGCAGTATTTT
CASSITSGSPSTDTQYF
>TRBV12-5|TRBD2|NA|TRBJ2-2
TGTGCTAGTGGTTTGTTGCGGACTAGCGGAACCGGGGAGCTGTTTTTT
CASGLLRTSGTGELFF
>TRBV4-3|TRBD1|NA|TRBJ1-2
TGCGCCAGCAGCCAAGATCAGAGACAGGGTTTCTATGGCTACACCTTC
CASSQDQRQGFYGYTF
>TRBV19|TRBD1|NA|TRBJ1-5
TGTGCCAGTAGCCCCCCAGGGGGTCAGCCCCAGCATTTT
CASSPPGGQPQHF
>TRBV27|NA|NA|TRBJ1-2
TGTGCCAGCAGTTTAGGTGGGCCCCCCTATGGCTACACCTTC
CASSLGGPPYGYTF
>TRBV6-6|TRBD2|NA|TRBJ2-7
TGTGCCAGCAGCTTAGCGGGAATGGAGTACGAGCAGTACTTC
CASSLAGMEYEQYF
>TRBV6-1|NA|NA|TRBJ2-7
TGTGCCAGCAGTGAATCCAGAACAGTTTCCTACGAGCAGTACTTC
CASSESRTVSYEQYF
>TRBV2|TRBD1|NA|TRBJ1-2
TGTGCCAGCAGTGAAAGCCCAGGGGGTGGCTACACCTTC
CASSESPGGGYTF
>TRBV6-5|NA|NA|TRBJ2-7
TGTGCCAGCAGTTTACAGGGCCGGTACGAGCAGTACTTC
CASSLQGRYEQYF
>TRBV6-5|NA|once|TRBJ2-3
TGTGCCAGCAGTTACGGAATAGCGATCACAGATACGCAGTATTTT
CASSYGIAITDTQYF
>TRBV6-5|TRBD2|NA|TRBJ2-3
TGTGCCAGCAGCCAGGGCGGGAGGGCCGCAGATACGCAGTATTTT
CASSQGGRAADTQYF
>TRBV9|TRBD2|NA|TRBJ2-1
TGTGCCAGCAGCAACCCTAGCGGGCTCGGATTCGATGAGCAGTTCTTC
CASSNPSGLGFDEQFF
>TRBV7-9|TRBD1|NA|TRBJ1-2
TGTGCCAGCAGCCCAACAGGGGTTTGGGGCTACACCTTC
CASSPTGVWGYTF
>TRBV23-1|NA|NA|TRBJ1-2
TGCGCCAGCAGTCAGGAACAGGGCGGGCATGGCTACACCTTC
CASSQEQGGHGYTF
>TRBV7-2|TRBD2|NA|TRBJ2-3
TGTGCCAGCAGCTTCCGGACTAGCGGGAGGGCAGATACGCAGTATTTT
CASSFRTSGRADTQYF
>TRBV28|NA|NA|TRBJ2-7
TGTGCCAGCAGTTTGGGAGAGTACGAGCAGTACTTC
CASSLGEYEQYF
>TRBV4-3|NA|NA|TRBJ2-1
TGCGCCAGCAGCCAAGTCAGAGGCGGGGCTTCCTACAATGAGCAGTTCTTC
CASSQVRGGASYNEQFF